One and the same sample provided the 26 T cell receptor beta chains below, sequenced in a study of cytomegalovirus exposure and HLA in healthy donors. The PCR was carried out with 60 Vbeta primers and 13 Jbeta primers. The assay was immunoSEQ multiplex PCR, and TCRdb's table has in-frame clones only and misses some. Of around 120,000 clones listed, roughly 9% are singletons. Sequenced: PBMCs. The receptors were sampled from a man in his thirties or forties in good health and CMV-seronegative.

The chain uses TRBV7-9 and TRBJ1-1; 7 bases line up with TRBD1. The germline gives CDR1 SEHNR, CDR2 FQNEAQ (reference sequence). The V gene end was trimmed by 6 bases and the J gene end by 8 bases; junction bases not matched to a gene: 21. The CDR3 spans 17 residues. CDR3 sequence: CASRPRVIGQAVFEAFF. In DNA form, the CDR3 reads TGTGCCAGCAGACCGAGGGTCATAGGACAGGCCGTTTTCGAAGCTTTCTTT.

This clone turned up a few times. This sequence joins TRBV30 and TRBJ2-7; no firm D call. Germline lookup yields CDR1 GTSNPN and CDR2 SVGIG (reference sequence). V was cut by 4 bases and J by 3 bases, with 7 bases left in between. This CDR3 has 11 residues. The CDR3 bases are TGTGCCTGGACCGAGAGCTACGAGCAGTACTTC. It yields the protein CAWTESYEQYF.

In this sample, this clone turned up a few times. The chain joins TRBV14 to TRBJ1-1; 8 nucleotides line up with TRBD1. The CDR3 is 16 amino acids. With 0 bases clipped from V and 8 bases from J, the junction kept 11 bases outside the gene matches. Germline V CDR1 and CDR2: SGHDN, FVKESK. This CDR3 is CASSQDETGAAGEAFF. The CDR3 region has the DNA TGTGCCAGCAGCCAAGACGAGACAGGGGCCGCTGGAGAAGCTTTCTTT.

The V gene is TRBV11-3, the J gene TRBJ1-1; D gene unclear. The V end was cut by 5 bases, the J end by 0 bases, with 4 bases between. The CDR3 is 12 amino acids. Germline V gene sequence: CDR1 SGHNT, CDR2 YENEEA. The CDR3 loop reads CASSRMNTEAFF. For the CDR3, the DNA is TGTGCCAGCAGCCGTATGAACACTGAAGCTTTCTTT.

This clone was found a few times. V is TRBV28 and J is TRBJ1-1, with 8 positions matching TRBD1. Germline values: CDR1 MDHEN, CDR2 SYDVKM. The CDR3 is 17 amino acids. V shed 8 bases, J shed 4 bases, and the junction held 18 bases outside the gene matches. CDR3 DNA sequence: TGTGCCAGCCAGAAGTTCCGCATGGACAGGGTACCCACTGAAGCTTTCTTT. This translates into CASQKFRMDRVPTEAFF.

The V and J genes are TRBV27 and TRBJ2-7; D perhaps matches TRBD2 (5 bases). Trimming removed 2 bases from V and 4 bases from J, with 12 bases in between. The CDR3 sequence is 14 residues long. Germline values: CDR1 MNHEY, CDR2 SMNVEV (reference sequence). CDR3 residues: CASSLADGGYEQYF. DNA for the CDR3: TGTGCCAGCAGTTTAGCGGACGGAGGATACGAGCAGTACTTC.

This clone was seen a handful of times. This chain connects TRBV7-3 to TRBJ2-2, with 8 bases that match TRBD1. There are 14 residues in the CDR3. The germline gives CDR1 SGHTA, CDR2 FQGTGA. Losses at the gene ends were 4 bases for V and 7 bases for J; bases not matched to a gene: 5. The CDR3: CASSWTGSDGELFF. In DNA form, the CDR3 reads TGTGCCAGCAGCTGGACAGGGTCGGACGGGGAGCTGTTTTTT.

This clone came up a few times. The rearrangement joins TRBV6-4 to TRBJ1-2; 7 bases map to TRBD1. The CDR3 length is 13 residues. In germline, CDR1 is MRHNA, CDR2 SNTAGT. After removal of 5 bases from V and 4 bases from J, the junction contained 4 bases not matched to a gene. The CDR3 DNA follows: TGTGCCAGCAGTTCAGACAGGGCCTATGGCTACACCTTC. This gives the protein CASSSDRAYGYTF.

Only a few counts were recorded for this clone. CDR3 nucleotide sequence: TGTGCCAGCAGCGCCTCGGGATTTAGCAATCAGCCCCAGCATTTT. Protein sequence: CASSASGFSNQPQHF. V and J are TRBV2 and TRBJ1-5; D is unclear. Trimming removed 6 bases at V and 0 bases at J, with 12 bases between. The CDR3 has 15 amino acids. The V gene's germline CDR1 is SNHLY and CDR2 FYNNEI.

The V gene is TRBV2, the J gene TRBJ1-4, with TRBD1 matching 8 bases. This CDR3 contains 14 residues. V trimming: 4 bases; J trimming: 8 bases; junction bases outside the gene matches: 6. CDR1 is SNHLY and CDR2 is FYNNEI in the germline V gene. The CDR3 DNA is TGTGCCAGCAGTGGGACAGGGAGCGGAGAAAAACTGTTTTTT. Protein: CASSGTGSGEKLFF.

This chain uses TRBV2 with TRBJ2-7; 10 bases agree with TRBD1. Per the germline V gene, CDR1 is SNHLY and CDR2 is FYNNEI. The CDR3 runs 14 residues. J lost 2 bases, V lost 6 bases, and 4 bases had no gene match. The CDR3 DNA sequence: TGTGCCAGCAGGACCGGACAGGGGGCCTACGAGCAGTACTTC. Amino acid sequence: CASRTGQGAYEQYF.

This clone has just a few counts. This sequence joins TRBV2 and TRBJ2-1; D may be TRBD2 (5 bases). V lost 7 bases, J lost 9 bases, and 16 bases lay in between. This CDR3 is built from 13 residues. Per the germline V gene, CDR1 is SNHLY and CDR2 is FYNNEI. CDR3 bases: TGTGCCAGCACGTGGATTGGAGAGGGTGAGCAGTTCTTC. Amino acid sequence: CASTWIGEGEQFF.

This sequence joins TRBV6-1 and TRBJ2-1; 13 positions agree with TRBD2. The length of the CDR3 is 16 residues. V lost 1 base to trimming and J lost 8 bases; unmatched junction nucleotides: 5. Germline V CDR1 and CDR2: MNHNS, SASEGT. The CDR3 sequence: CASSEVTSGGRHEQFF. DNA for the CDR3: TGTGCCAGCAGTGAAGTGACTAGCGGGGGGAGGCATGAGCAGTTCTTC.

This clone was counted only a few times. This chain joins TRBV12-5 and TRBJ2-3; 7 bases map to TRBD2. From germline, CDR1 is LGHNT and CDR2 FRNRAP. Trimming took 3 bases from V and 2 from J; bases not matched to a gene: 11. CDR3 length equals 17 residues. The CDR3 loop is CASGLYPSAGYTDTQYF. As DNA, the CDR3 is TGTGCTAGTGGTTTATACCCATCAGCGGGGTACACAGATACGCAGTATTTT.

The chain is built from TRBV18 and TRBJ2-1; TRBD2 aligns across 7 bases. Trimming cost V 4 bases and J 2 bases; bases outside gene matches: 8. Germline CDR1 reads KGHSH; CDR2 reads LQKENI. This CDR3 has 16 amino acids. CDR3 protein: CASSLLGRGTYNEQFF. The CDR3 region has the DNA TGTGCCAGCTCACTCCTGGGGAGGGGCACCTACAATGAGCAGTTCTTC.

This clone was detected only a few times. The genes are TRBV5-1 and TRBJ2-5; D is possibly TRBD1 (6 bases). CDR3 size: 15 residues. Germline V gives CDR1 SGHRS, CDR2 YFSETQ. V shed 4 bases and J shed 4 bases, with 17 bases lying between them. CDR3 in DNA: TGCGCCAGCAGCCGGGACACCCGATTAGGAGAGACCCAGTACTTC. Protein product: CASSRDTRLGETQYF.

The J gene is TRBJ2-3, the V gene TRBV7-2, with D possibly TRBD2 on 5 matching bases. The CDR3 is made up of 14 amino acids. V shed 1 base and J shed 0 bases, with 5 bases lying between them. Germline CDR1 SGHTA, CDR2 FQGNSA. The DNA of the CDR3 is TGTGCCAGCAGCTTAGGACTAAGCACAGATACGCAGTATTTT. It yields the protein CASSLGLSTDTQYF.

This chain uses TRBV30 with TRBJ1-3; the D gene is possibly TRBD1 (6 bases). V was trimmed by 0 bases and J by 0 bases, leaving 15 bases between them. Germline V gene data show CDR1 as GTSNPN and CDR2 as SVGIG (reference sequence). CDR3 size: 17 residues. In DNA, the CDR3 is TGTGCCTGGAGTGTACAGGGAAATATACACTCTGGAAACACCATATATTTT. This encodes CAWSVQGNIHSGNTIYF. Full variable domain (remainder filled in from reference TRBV30 and TRBJ1-3): SQTIHQWPATLVQPVGSPLSLECTVEGTSNPNLYWYRQAAGRGLQLLFYSVGIGQISSEVPQNLSASRPQDRQFILSSKKLLLSDSGFYLCAWSVQGNIHSGNTIYFGEGSWLTVV.

This clone was picked up a small number of times. J is TRBJ2-7 and V is TRBV6-1; 7 positions agree with TRBD1. The V gene end was trimmed by 4 bases and the J gene end by 2 bases; junction bases not matched to a gene: 11. Germline loops: CDR1 MNHNS, CDR2 SASEGT. The CDR3 loop spans 16 amino acids. The CDR3 nucleotides are TGTGCCAGCAGTGCATGGCCGGGACAGAAACCCTACGAGCAGTACTTC. Translating it yields CASSAWPGQKPYEQYF.

This clone showed up just a few times. The chain links TRBV28 to TRBJ2-3; a weak D match, TRBD1 (5 bases). Germline V gene data show CDR1 as MDHEN and CDR2 as SYDVKM. The CDR3 runs 14 residues. Trimming pared 9 bases from V and 4 bases from J, leaving 17 bases between. The CDR3 DNA sequence: TGTGCCAGTAATCCCCAGGGTAGCCCAGATACGCAGTATTTT. As protein: CASNPQGSPDTQYF.

This clone was counted between two and nine times. V is TRBV27 and J is TRBJ2-1; 7 nucleotides agree with TRBD1. V shed 8 bases, J shed 4 bases, and the junction held 5 bases outside the gene matches. CDR3 length: 13 residues. Germline lookup yields CDR1 MNHEY and CDR2 SMNVEV (reference sequence). For the CDR3, the DNA is TGTGCCAGCGTAGGGACAGCGTACAATGAGCAGTTCTTC. The encoded protein is CASVGTAYNEQFF.

The rearrangement joins TRBV7-8 to TRBJ2-5; 12 positions match TRBD2. Trimming removed 3 bases from V and 4 bases from J; junction bases left unmatched: 12. The germline V gene encodes CDR1 SGHVS and CDR2 FQNEAQ. CDR3 length: 18 amino acids. The CDR3 DNA is TGTGCCAGCAGCTTGGGCGCTAGCGGGGGGGCCCGAGGAGAGACCCAGTACTTC. Amino acid sequence: CASSLGASGGARGETQYF.

A few counts support this clone. The chain carries TRBV30 and TRBJ2-1; 10 bases agree with TRBD1. Germline CDR1 and CDR2: GTSNPN and SVGIG (reference sequence). The CDR3 has 15 amino acids. V shed 4 bases, J shed 6 bases, and the junction held 9 bases outside the gene matches. For the CDR3, the DNA is TGTGCCTGGAAACTCGACAGGGGGCGGGTCAATGAGCAGTTCTTC. Its translation is CAWKLDRGRVNEQFF.

This clone has just a few counts. Additional DNA sequences in this sample encode the identical CDR3. The V call is TRBV5-1, the J call TRBJ2-1; no firm D call. The V end lost 0 bases, the J end lost 0 bases, and 4 bases lay between the germline ends. Germline-derived CDR1 and CDR2 are SGHRS and YFSETQ. The CDR3 extends over 14 amino acids. For the CDR3, the DNA is TGCGCCAGCAGCTTGGACAGCTCCTACAATGAGCAGTTCTTC. It codes for CASSLDSSYNEQFF.

The genes are TRBV5-6 and TRBJ2-5, with D possibly being TRBD2 (7 bases). The germline CDR1 and CDR2 sequences are SGHDT and YYEEEE. Trimming left V 2 bases short and J 1 base short, with 12 bases between. The CDR3 spans 15 residues. The CDR3 here is CASSFGGRAQETQYF. As DNA, the CDR3 is TGTGCCAGCAGCTTCGGGGGGCGCGCCCAAGAGACCCAGTACTTC. Full variable domain (outside the CDR3, taken from reference TRBV5-6 and TRBJ2-5): DAGVTQSPTHLIKTRGQQVTLRCSPKSGHDTVSWYQQALGQGPQFIFQYYEEEERQRGNFPDRFSGHQFPNYSSELNVNALLLGDSALYLCASSFGGRAQETQYFGPGTRLLVL.

The chain carries TRBV18 and TRBJ1-5; D gene ambiguous. Germline CDR1 KGHSH, CDR2 LQKENI. CDR3 length: 15 residues. V was trimmed by 0 bases and J by 5 bases, leaving 11 bases between them. DNA of the CDR3: TGTGCCAGCTCACCACCGGGCCATACGGATCAGCCCCAGCATTTT. Its translation is CASSPPGHTDQPQHF. The complete variable domain, with remaining parts taken from reference TRBV18 and TRBJ1-5, reads NAGVMQNPRHLVRRRGQEARLRCSPMKGHSHVYWYRQLPEEGLKFMVYLQKENIIDESGMPKERFSAEFPKEGPSILRIQQVVRGDSAAYFCASSPPGHTDQPQHFGDGTRLSIL.